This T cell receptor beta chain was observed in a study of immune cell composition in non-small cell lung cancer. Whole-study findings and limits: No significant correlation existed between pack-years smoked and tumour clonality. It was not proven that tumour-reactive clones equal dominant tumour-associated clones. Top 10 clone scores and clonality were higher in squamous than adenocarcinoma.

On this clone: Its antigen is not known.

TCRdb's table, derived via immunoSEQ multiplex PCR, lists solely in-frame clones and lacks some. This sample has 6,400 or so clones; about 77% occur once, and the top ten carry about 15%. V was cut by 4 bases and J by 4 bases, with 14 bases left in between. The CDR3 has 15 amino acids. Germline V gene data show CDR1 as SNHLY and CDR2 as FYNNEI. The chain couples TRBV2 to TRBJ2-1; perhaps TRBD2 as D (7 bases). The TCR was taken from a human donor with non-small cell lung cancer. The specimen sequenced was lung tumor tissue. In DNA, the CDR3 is TGTGCCAGCAGTGTGGCGCGGGGGCATTACAATGAGCAGTTCTTC. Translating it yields CASSVARGHYNEQFF.